This T cell receptor (beta chain) was sequenced in a study of CD8+CD57+ T cells in acquired aplastic anemia. As for the study in general: Recorded DNA amounts for sorted CD4+ and CD8+ cells had an average of approximately 3 ug. Study-level results: Patients and controls had CD8+ Simpson's diversity values that were not significantly distinct. Patients and controls were found to share roughly 31 CD8+ CDR3 sequences.

The CDR3 runs 14 residues. Trimming pared 5 bases from V and 2 bases from J, leaving 16 bases between. CDR1 and CDR2 from the germline V gene are DFQATT and SNEGSKA (reference sequence). This clonotype appeared many times. Its antigen remains unidentified. Genomic DNA served as template for TCR beta VDJ and CDR3 profiling. TCRdb redid the calling of the reads with MiXCR, one entry per CDR3 protein. The table lists about 200,000 distinct CDR3 sequences, almost 35% of them singletons, with roughly 1.1% in the top ten. This rearrangement joins TRBV20-1 to TRBJ2-7; either TRBD1 or TRBD2 may supply D (5 bases each). The sequence came from a human donor in good health, serving as a control. The sample taken for sequencing was sorted CD4+, CD8+, or CD8+CD57+ T cells (not recorded which) from PBMCs. Here the CDR3 DNA reads TGCAGTGCTTTAACGGGGCAGAACACCTACGAGCAGTACTTC. This sequence encodes CSALTGQNTYEQYF.